A selection of T cell receptor beta chains follows, all from one sample in a study of CD4 T cells in relation to SARS-CoV-2 and coronaviruses. Sequenced by immunoSEQ multiplex PCR; TCRdb stores in-frame clones only, minus some. Found here are about 36,000 clones, 70% to 85% of them singletons; the top ten hold 2.8%. These receptors' antigens are unknown. The material sequenced was memory CD4+ T cells from PBMCs, cultured in vitro. The receptor source for this set is an adult with COVID-19. Each CDR3 is given with its conserved first and last residue. Fields, in order: clone size, CDR3 length, J gene, V gene, D gene, CDR3 protein, CDR3 DNA. The D gene is left open where the match is weak. Clone sizes are given selectively: once, few, many, or a class where the clone is expanded.

>NA|19|TRBJ2-1|TRBV5-1|NA
CASSLIGTSPRGSYNEQFF
TGCGCCAGCAGCTTGATCGGGACAAGTCCGCGCGGCTCCTACAATGAGCAGTTCTTC
>NA|11|TRBJ1-4|TRBV29-1|NA
CSVVREEKLFF
TGCAGCGTTGTTCGAGAAGAAAAACTGTTTTTT
>NA|19|TRBJ2-1|TRBV5-1|NA
CASSAGTIIRRSSYNEQFF
TGCGCCAGCAGCGCCGGGACAATTATCCGCCGGAGCTCCTACAATGAGCAGTTCTTC
>NA|15|TRBJ2-1|TRBV10-1|TRBD2
CASSESTSGSDEQFF
TGCGCCAGCAGTGAGTCGACTAGCGGGAGTGATGAGCAGTTCTTC
>few|14|TRBJ1-2|TRBV6-5|NA
CASSPAVSNYGYTF
TGTGCCAGCAGCCCAGCGGTCTCTAACTATGGCTACACCTTC
>few|15|TRBJ1-4|TRBV5-4|TRBD1
CASSLDRGVGEKLFF
TGTGCCAGCAGCCTAGACAGGGGAGTAGGAGAAAAACTGTTTTTT
>NA|13|TRBJ2-1|TRBV5-1|NA
CASSLAAASEQFF
TGCGCCAGCAGCTTGGCGGCTGCGAGTGAGCAGTTCTTC
>NA|13|TRBJ1-1|TRBV21-1|NA
CASSKRALTEAFF
TGTGCCAGCAGCAAAAGGGCGCTCACTGAAGCTTTCTTT
>NA|12|TRBJ1-1|TRBV29-1|NA
CSLMRVNTEAFF
TGCAGCCTCATGCGGGTGAACACTGAAGCTTTCTTT
>NA|15|TRBJ1-2|TRBV7-9|NA
CASTWGRGANYGYTF
TGTGCCAGCACCTGGGGCAGGGGAGCTAACTATGGCTACACCTTC
>NA|16|TRBJ2-4|TRBV7-9|TRBD1
CASSSRQGLAKNIQYF
TGTGCCAGCAGCTCGCGACAGGGCCTAGCCAAAAACATTCAGTACTTC
>NA|13|TRBJ2-3|TRBV5-4|NA
CASSLAQGDTQYF
TGTGCCAGCAGCTTGGCTCAGGGCGATACGCAGTATTTT
>NA|16|TRBJ2-3|TRBV15|NA
CATSRVGRRGTDTQYF
TGTGCCACCAGCAGAGTTGGTCGCCGGGGGACAGATACGCAGTATTTT
>NA|13|TRBJ1-1|TRBV2|NA
CASRGQMNTEAFF
TGTGCCAGCAGAGGACAGATGAACACTGAAGCTTTCTTT
>NA|15|TRBJ1-1|TRBV30|NA
CAWSVMGGRLTEAFF
TGTGCCTGGAGTGTAATGGGGGGGCGATTAACTGAAGCTTTCTTT
>NA|14|TRBJ2-7|TRBV5-5|NA
CASSFQDTSYEQYF
TGTGCCAGCAGCTTTCAGGACACCTCTTACGAGCAGTACTTC
>NA|14|TRBJ2-5|TRBV11-2|NA
CASSLGLTQETQYF
TGTGCCAGCAGCTTGGGACTGACACAAGAGACCCAGTACTTC
>NA|15|TRBJ2-7|TRBV3-1/TRBV3-2|TRBD1
CASSQRGQGANEQYF
TGTGCCAGCAGCCAAAGGGGACAGGGGGCGAACGAGCAGTACTTC
>NA|16|TRBJ2-1|TRBV27|TRBD2
CASSLRTSGYVNEQFF
TGTGCCAGCAGTCTACGGACTAGCGGCTATGTCAATGAGCAGTTCTTC
>NA|15|TRBJ2-4|TRBV6-1|TRBD1
CASSESRTGGFIQYF
TGTGCCAGCAGTGAAAGTAGAACAGGGGGCTTCATTCAGTACTTC
>NA|14|TRBJ1-4|TRBV7-8|TRBD1
CASSLGQGNEKLFF
TGTGCCAGCAGCCTCGGACAGGGGAATGAAAAACTGTTTTTT
>NA|15|TRBJ2-1|TRBV4-1|TRBD2
CASRLTSGDYNEQFF
TGCGCCAGCAGGCTAACTAGCGGGGACTACAATGAGCAGTTCTTC
>NA|15|TRBJ2-5|TRBV14|TRBD2
CASSQGSAGGETQYF
TGTGCCAGCAGCCAAGGTTCAGCGGGAGGGGAGACCCAGTACTTC
>NA|13|TRBJ2-5|TRBV29-1|TRBD2
CSVEGGFRETQYF
TGCAGCGTTGAGGGAGGGTTTAGAGAGACCCAGTACTTC
>NA|17|TRBJ1-5|TRBV4-2|TRBD1
CASSQGVGDRANQPQHF
TGTGCCAGCAGCCAAGGGGTCGGGGACAGGGCCAATCAGCCCCAGCATTTT
>NA|14|TRBJ2-1|TRBV7-2|NA
CASSLGLQNNEQFF
TGTGCCAGCAGCTTGGGATTACAAAACAATGAGCAGTTCTTC
>NA|17|TRBJ2-4|TRBV4-3|NA
CASSQVGSWSAKNIQYF
TGCGCCAGCAGCCAAGTCGGTTCGTGGTCAGCCAAAAACATTCAGTACTTC
>NA|13|TRBJ2-5|TRBV11-2|NA
CASSRASVETQYF
TGTGCCAGCAGCCGAGCATCGGTAGAGACCCAGTACTTC
>NA|12|TRBJ2-5|TRBV7-9|NA
CASSYSLETQYF
TGTGCCAGCAGCTACTCTCTGGAGACCCAGTACTTC
>NA|15|TRBJ1-4|TRBV19|NA
CASSNRGRGNEKLFF
TGTGCCAGTAGTAACCGCGGAAGGGGTAATGAAAAACTGTTTTTT
>NA|13|TRBJ1-5|TRBV7-2|NA
CASSFKADQPQHF
TGTGCCAGCAGCTTTAAAGCAGACCAGCCCCAGCATTTT
>NA|17|TRBJ2-2|TRBV18|TRBD2
CASSRSGIVSNTGELFF
TGTGCCAGCTCACGTAGCGGGATCGTTTCGAACACCGGGGAGCTGTTTTTT
>NA|16|TRBJ2-1|TRBV24-1|TRBD2
CATSEVAGGPYNEQFF
TGTGCCACCAGTGAGGTAGCGGGAGGGCCGTACAATGAGCAGTTCTTC
>NA|12|TRBJ1-5|TRBV19|NA
CASSEVDGAQHF
TGTGCCAGTAGTGAGGTGGATGGGGCCCAGCATTTT
>few|14|TRBJ1-4|TRBV5-1|NA
CASSLAPGSEKLFF
TGCGCCAGCAGCTTGGCACCTGGTTCTGAAAAACTGTTTTTT
>NA|16|TRBJ1-3|TRBV6-5|TRBD1
CASSYAGQGFGNTIYF
TGTGCCAGCAGTTATGCGGGACAGGGTTTTGGAAACACCATATATTTT
>NA|13|TRBJ2-2|TRBV28|NA
CASSLLETGELFF
TGTGCCAGCAGTTTGCTAGAAACCGGGGAGCTGTTTTTT
>NA|15|TRBJ2-1|TRBV5-8|NA
CASSPDLGHYNEQFF
TGTGCCAGCAGCCCGGACTTAGGACATTACAATGAGCAGTTCTTC
>few|12|TRBJ2-3|TRBV6-5|NA
CASSSTTDTQYF
TGTGCCAGCAGTTCTACTACAGATACGCAGTATTTT
>NA|17|TRBJ1-3|TRBV18|TRBD1
CASSPRGQGIPGNTIYF
TGTGCCAGCTCACCCCGCGGACAGGGCATCCCTGGAAACACCATATATTTT
>NA|15|TRBJ1-6|TRBV19|NA
CASSARARRNSPLHF
TGTGCCAGTAGCGCTAGGGCGAGAAGAAATTCACCCCTCCACTTT
>once|15|TRBJ2-3|TRBV28|NA
CASSSSGRETDTQYF
TGTGCCAGCAGTTCATCGGGACGCGAGACAGATACGCAGTATTTT
>NA|18|TRBJ2-3|TRBV3-1/TRBV3-2|TRBD2
CASSQGALAGGPRDTQYF
TGTGCCAGCAGCCAAGGGGCCCTAGCGGGAGGGCCGAGAGATACGCAGTATTTT
>NA|14|TRBJ2-2|TRBV28|NA
CASSQGLNTGELFF
TGTGCCAGCAGCCAGGGACTTAACACCGGGGAGCTGTTTTTT
>NA|15|TRBJ2-3|TRBV7-3|TRBD1
CASSARRGQADTQYF
TGTGCCAGCAGCGCCCGAAGGGGGCAGGCAGATACGCAGTATTTT
>NA|17|TRBJ1-1|TRBV5-1|TRBD1
CASSPGTVDGVNTEAFF
TGCGCCAGCAGCCCTGGGACAGTCGACGGGGTGAACACTGAAGCTTTCTTT
>NA|14|TRBJ2-7|TRBV20-1|NA
CSASSARFPYEQYF
TGCAGTGCTAGTAGCGCTAGGTTCCCCTACGAGCAGTACTTC
>NA|17|TRBJ2-7|TRBV9|TRBD1
CASNNPGQGISSYEQYF
TGTGCCAGCAACAACCCGGGACAGGGAATCAGCTCCTACGAGCAGTACTTC
>NA|13|TRBJ1-3|TRBV5-4|NA
CASSTLTGNTIYF
TGTGCCAGCAGCACCTTAACCGGAAACACCATATATTTT
>NA|13|TRBJ1-3|TRBV27|NA
CASSWTAGNTIYF
TGTGCCAGCAGCTGGACAGCTGGAAACACCATATATTTT
>NA|13|TRBJ2-7|TRBV3-1/TRBV3-2|TRBD2
CASSRDYTREQYF
TGTGCCAGCAGCCGGGACTATACGCGGGAGCAGTACTTC
>once|14|TRBJ2-5|TRBV7-2|NA
CASSRSRLQETQYF
TGTGCCAGCAGCAGGAGTCGCCTCCAAGAGACCCAGTACTTC
>few|13|TRBJ1-4|TRBV7-9|NA
CASSLSVDEKLFF
TGTGCCAGCAGCTTATCGGTGGATGAAAAACTGTTTTTT